This T cell receptor (beta chain) was obtained from a study of blood T cell repertoires in COVID-19. Overall study context: Collection of acute and convalescent COVID-19 samples took place in the United States, Italy and Spain. From T cells, B-cell-depleted T cells, or PBMCs came the material, which was cDNA or gDNA.

The CDR3 contains 15 residues. Germline CDR1 MNHEY, CDR2 SVGAGI. Trimming removed 6 bases from V and 5 bases from J; junction bases left unmatched: 11. The table came from immunoSEQ multiplex PCR; TCRdb's copy has only in-frame clones and leaves some out. The sample holds over 120,000 clones; 70% to 80% are singletons and the top ten take around 5%. The receptor's source is a woman aged 70-85 years with COVID-19, enrolled during active disease. The chain couples TRBV6-5 to TRBJ2-5, with 8 positions matching TRBD2. Sequences were obtained from peripheral blood. The CDR3 coding sequence is TGTGCCAGCAGGCCCACGGGGGGGTCCTTTGAGACCCAGTACTTC. Protein product: CASRPTGGSFETQYF.